This TCR beta chain is drawn from a study of naive and memory T cell subsets. Amplification of ligated cDNA took four PCR rounds with SP2 and nested alpha and beta constant primers. Blood and skin TCR RNA was reverse transcribed with alpha and beta constant primers. MiXCR, applied by TCRdb to the 5' RACE reads, yields one record per CDR3 protein. Here the sample spans 45,000 to 55,000 distinct CDR3 sequences, roughly 4.7% being singletons. This clonotype was seen at least ten times. A UMI-containing oligonucleotide was joined by 3' ligation to the TCR cDNA template. RNA was extracted from under 3 ml of whole blood of healthy adults. Germline V gene data show CDR1 as SGHAT and CDR2 as FQDESV (reference sequence). J was trimmed by 0 bases and V by 5 bases; bases with no gene match: 9. The CDR3 runs 16 residues.

The rearrangement links TRBV11-1 to TRBJ2-7, with 8 bases matching TRBD2. The receptor was isolated from a female donor in good health. The CDR3 here is CASSPAWSGSSYEQYF. CDR3 DNA: TGTGCCAGCAGCCCCGCTTGGAGCGGGAGCTCCTACGAGCAGTACTTC.